This T cell receptor (beta chain) was captured in a study of patients and donors after allogeneic stem cell transplantation. Germline lookup yields CDR1 SQVTM and CDR2 ANQGSEA. V lost 5 bases and J lost 9, with 13 bases in between. The CDR3 consists of 11 residues. This clonotype was recorded a few times. MiXCR, run by TCRdb on the RT-PCR reads, gives a single entry per CDR3 protein. The data show over 350,000 distinct CDR3 sequences, around 16% seen once. The sequencing input was blood, either unsorted or a sorted T cell fraction (not recorded which). The receptor was isolated from a human donor who was either an allogeneic HSCT recipient or a stem cell or donor lymphocyte infusion donor (not recorded which). It is not recorded whose cells these are; they may come from a transplant donor. V usage is TRBV29-1 and J usage is TRBJ1-2; no clear D gene. In DNA form, the CDR3 reads TGCAGCGTTCATAAGGGTTCGAGCTACACCTTC. Encoded protein: CSVHKGSSYTF.